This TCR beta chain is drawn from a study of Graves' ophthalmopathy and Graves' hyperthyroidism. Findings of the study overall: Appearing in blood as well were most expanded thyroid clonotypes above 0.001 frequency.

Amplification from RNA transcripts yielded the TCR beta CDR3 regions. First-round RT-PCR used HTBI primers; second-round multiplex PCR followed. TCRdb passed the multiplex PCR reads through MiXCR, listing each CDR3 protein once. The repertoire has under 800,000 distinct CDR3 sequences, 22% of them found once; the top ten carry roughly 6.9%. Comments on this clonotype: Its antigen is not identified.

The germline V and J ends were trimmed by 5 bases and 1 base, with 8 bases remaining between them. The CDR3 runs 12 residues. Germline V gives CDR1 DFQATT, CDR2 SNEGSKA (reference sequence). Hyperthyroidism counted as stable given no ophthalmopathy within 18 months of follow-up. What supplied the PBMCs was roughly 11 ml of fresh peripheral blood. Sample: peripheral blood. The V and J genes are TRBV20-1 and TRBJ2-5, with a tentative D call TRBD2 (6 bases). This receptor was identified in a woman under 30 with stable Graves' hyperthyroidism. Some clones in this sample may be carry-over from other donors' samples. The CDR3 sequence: CSAQRAQETQYF. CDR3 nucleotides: TGCAGTGCTCAGCGGGCCCAAGAGACCCAGTACTTC.